The 30 T cell receptor beta chains given below trace back to one sample, sequenced in a study of metastatic and nonmetastatic thyroid tumors (dated by TCRdb to about 2020). None of the patients had been given any treatment before thyroid surgery. The library was prepared using PCR. Sequencing was performed on an Illumina HiSeq 4000. TCRdb trimmed public reads at Q25 via fastp, called clones via MiXCR and kept in-frame beta chains. The sample has tens of thousands of clones on record, under 4.5% of them singletons. Over 20% of the sample is taken by the ten largest. Sequencing was performed on blood. The source is a female donor with papillary thyroid cancer or a benign thyroid nodule (not recorded which). Some clones in this sample may be carry-over from other donors' samples.

This clone was counted between two and nine times. The chain links TRBV28 to TRBJ2-7, with TRBD2 matching 10 bases. This CDR3 region has 15 residues. J lost 9 bases, V lost 2 bases, and 10 bases had no gene match. Germline CDR1 and CDR2: MDHEN and SYDVKM. The CDR3: CASSLSLAGVLGQYF. The CDR3 nucleotides are TGTGCCAGCAGTTTAAGTCTAGCGGGAGTTCTGGGGCAGTACTTC. Looking up the rest from reference TRBV28 and TRBJ2-7 gives the full variable domain: DVKVTQSSRYLVKRTGEKVFLECVQDMDHENMFWYRQDPGLGLRLIYFSYDVKMKEKGDIPEGYSVSREKKERFSLILESASTNQTSMYLCASSLSLAGVLGQYFGPGTRLTVT.

This clone was recorded at least ten times. The V gene is TRBV7-9, the J gene TRBJ2-3; 10 bases map to TRBD2. The junction had 12 bases not matched to a gene; V was cut back by 5 bases and J by 7 bases. CDR1 and CDR2 from the germline V gene are SEHNR and FQNEAQ (reference sequence). This CDR3 is 16 amino acids long. In DNA, the CDR3 is TGTGCCAGCAGCACCATAGCGGGAGGCCTCCGGAATACGCAGTATTTT. Its protein is CASSTIAGGLRNTQYF.

This clone was detected ten times or more. The rearrangement joins TRBV28 to TRBJ2-1, with TRBD2 identical over 10 bases. CDR1 is MDHEN and CDR2 is SYDVKM in the germline V gene. J lost 4 bases, V lost 2 bases, and 2 bases had no gene match. The CDR3 covers 15 residues. In DNA form, the CDR3 reads TGTGCCAGCAGTTTAGCTAGCGGGGGTTACAATGAGCAGTTCTTC. It is translated as CASSLASGGYNEQFF.

This clone came up many times. The chain has TRBV19 and TRBJ1-2, with D possibly matching TRBD1 (5 bases). V gave up 6 bases and J gave up 5 bases, with 16 bases separating them. CDR1 and CDR2 (germline): LNHDA, SQIVND (reference sequence). The CDR3 extends over 14 amino acids. The CDR3 nucleotides read TGTGCCAGTAGCCCGGGCCTGGGGGGATATGGCTACACCTTC. Translated, it gives CASSPGLGGYGYTF.

This clone was detected many times. The rearrangement links TRBV5-4 to TRBJ1-2; possible D gene TRBD1, 6 bases. The ends were cut back, 4 bases at V and 5 bases at J, with 15 bases in the middle. CDR1 is SGHNT and CDR2 is YYREEE in the germline V gene (reference sequence). This CDR3 is built from 14 residues. The CDR3 sequence: CASSNRDTLYGYTF. The CDR3 nucleotides are TGTGCCAGCAGCAACCGGGACACCCTTTATGGCTACACCTTC.

In regard to this clone: Relative to the germline gene, one junction end is altered; a read error may explain this. This CDR3 is also generated by other DNA sequences in the sample. The chain links TRBV3-1 to TRBJ2-3; D gene uncertain. The CDR3 totals 11 residues. CDR1 LGHDT and CDR2 YNNKEL come from the germline V gene (reference sequence). The CDR3 is CASSQTDTQYF. In DNA, the CDR3 is TGTGCGAGCAGCCAAACAGATACGCAGTATTTT.

This clone showed up just a few times. This chain links TRBV24-1 with TRBJ2-3, with D possibly TRBD1 on 6 matching bases. Trimming took off 8 bases at V and 8 bases at J, with 28 bases between the two ends. The germline gives CDR1 KGHDR, CDR2 SFDVKD. The CDR3 has 17 residues. CDR3 nucleotide sequence: TGTGCCACCACCACACTGACTGCCGTTCCCCCAGGGGTTACGCAGTATTTT. This gives the protein CATTTLTAVPPGVTQYF.

This clone was observed a few times. V gene TRBV4-1 combines with J gene TRBJ2-7; the D call may be TRBD1 or TRBD2 (5 bases each). The CDR3 consists of 14 residues. V lost 2 bases and J lost 2, with 10 bases in between. The germline V gene has CDR1 MGHRA and CDR2 YSYEKL. CDR3 residues: CASSQFGGAYEQYF. In nucleotides, the CDR3 is TGCGCCAGCAGCCAATTTGGGGGTGCCTACGAGCAGTACTTC.

This clone was observed a handful of times. The rearrangement uses TRBV28 and TRBJ2-2; TRBD2 matches 8 bases. With 6 bases clipped from V and 4 bases from J, the junction kept 7 bases outside the gene matches. Germline V gives CDR1 MDHEN, CDR2 SYDVKM. This CDR3 comprises 15 residues. For the CDR3, the DNA is TGTGCCAGCAGGAATAGCGGGATCCCCACCGGGGAGCTGTTTTTT. Its protein is CASRNSGIPTGELFF.

Comment on this clone: A much larger clone lies one base from this, so it may be a read error. The chain joins TRBV7-9 to TRBJ1-1; D unclear. The CDR3 is 13 residues long. V was cut by 1 base and J by 0 bases, with 3 bases left in between. Germline-derived CDR1 and CDR2 are SEHNR and FQNEAQ (reference sequence). The CDR3 nucleotides read TGTGCCAGCAGCTTAGAAGTGAACACTGAAGCTTTCTTT. Translating gives CASSLEVNTEAFF.

Turning to this clone: An end of the junction differs from the germline gene, which may be a read error. V gene TRBV6-9 combines with J gene TRBJ2-2, with D possibly matching TRBD2 (5 bases). This CDR3 comprises 13 residues. CDR1 is MNHGY, CDR2 SVAAGI, per germline. The CDR3 reads CASTYTQTGELFF. CDR3 nucleotide sequence: TGTGCCAGCACTTACACCCAGACCGGGGAGCTATTTTTT.

The CDR3 sequence: CASSAPGQTNSPLHF. The CDR3 region has the DNA TGTGCCAGCAGCGCGCCGGGACAGACTAATTCACCCCTCCACTTT. The V gene is TRBV6-1, the J gene TRBJ1-6; 7 nucleotides line up with TRBD1. The junction had 8 bases not matched to a gene; V was cut back by 6 bases and J by 6 bases. Germline-derived CDR1 and CDR2 are MNHNS and SASEGT. CDR3 length equals 15 residues.

The sample holds a few counts of this clone. The chain recombines TRBV28 with TRBJ2-2; D ambiguous. The CDR3 sequence is 12 residues long. Trimming took 9 bases from V and 8 from J, leaving 13 bases between them. Germline lookup yields CDR1 MDHEN and CDR2 SYDVKM. The CDR3 is CASPSGSGELFF. Here the CDR3 DNA reads TGTGCCAGTCCTTCGGGCTCGGGGGAGCTGTTTTTT.

In its sample, this clone was seen many times. The gene calls are TRBV2 and TRBJ1-1, with D unclear. CDR1 SNHLY and CDR2 FYNNEI come from the germline V gene. Trimming shortened V by 7 bases and J by 0 bases, and 18 bases separated the two germline ends. The CDR3 runs to 16 residues. Here the CDR3 reads CASNSEAGYLNTEAFF. CDR3 DNA sequence: TGTGCCAGCAATTCCGAAGCCGGGTACCTGAACACTGAAGCTTTCTTT.

This clone has at least ten counts. The chain recombines TRBV14 with TRBJ2-3, with D maybe TRBD2 (5 bases). Germline-derived CDR1 and CDR2 are SGHDN and FVKESK. Trimming left V 1 base short and J 1 base short, with 12 bases between. The CDR3 is made up of 16 amino acids. The CDR3 spells CASSQGTGSGTDTQYF. The CDR3 region has the DNA TGTGCCAGCAGCCAAGGGACTGGGTCGGGCACAGATACGCAGTATTTT.

The rearrangement links TRBV27 to TRBJ2-1; D possibly corresponds to TRBD2 (6 bases). Germline loops: CDR1 MNHEY, CDR2 SMNVEV (reference sequence). The length of the CDR3 is 14 residues. Trimming stripped 5 bases from V and 5 bases from J, with 13 bases between. The CDR3 sequence is CASSPAAGNNEQFF. CDR3 DNA sequence: TGTGCCAGCAGTCCCGCGGCGGGGAACAATGAGCAGTTCTTC.

This clone was recorded a few times. The chain combines TRBV10-3 with TRBJ2-7; 8 nucleotides agree with TRBD1. CDR3 length equals 14 residues. Germline assignment: CDR1 ENHRY and CDR2 SYGVKD. Germline trimming cut 7 bases from V and 2 bases from J; bases unmatched to any gene: 7. This chain's CDR3 is CAITTDRDPYEQYF. The DNA for the CDR3 is TGTGCCATCACTACGGACAGGGACCCCTACGAGCAGTACTTC.

This clone occurred many times. V is TRBV7-3 and J is TRBJ1-1; the D is unclear. Germline V gene data show CDR1 as SGHTA and CDR2 as FQGTGA. This CDR3 contains 12 residues. V was shortened by 8 bases and J by 2 bases, with 9 bases between the two germline ends. The CDR3 coding sequence is TGTGCCAGCCTTTTGGAAAACACTGAAGCTTTCTTT. Translated: CASLLENTEAFF.

This clone turned up a few times. This chain links TRBV20-1 with TRBJ1-5; TRBD1 is a possible D gene (5 bases). CDR1 DFQATT and CDR2 SNEGSKA come from the germline V gene (reference sequence). V dropped 5 bases and J dropped 4 bases, with 18 bases sitting between them. The CDR3 contains 15 residues. The CDR3 bases are TGCAGTGCTCGCTTAAATGGAAGGGGTAATCAGCCCCAGCATTTT. Protein: CSARLNGRGNQPQHF.

The chain carries TRBV12-3 or TRBV12-4 and TRBJ2-1, with TRBD1 matching over 11 bases. Trimming cost V 2 bases and J 5 bases; bases outside gene matches: 8. The CDR3 spans 17 residues. CDR3 nucleotide sequence: TGTGCCAGCAGTTTATATGGGGGACAGGGGGGAAACAATGAGCAGTTCTTC. Its protein product is CASSLYGGQGGNNEQFF.

A remark on this clone: Germline and junction disagree at one end, which may indicate a read error. J is TRBJ2-7 and V is TRBV10-3; D unclear. This CDR3 spans 12 amino acids. Germline assignment: CDR1 ENHRY and CDR2 SYGVKD. CDR3 residues: CASAEATYAQYF. The CDR3 bases are TGTGCCAGCGCTGAAGCCACCTACGCGCAGTACTTC.

This clone has only a few counts. The chain links TRBV6-1 to TRBJ2-7, with unresolved D. This CDR3 is 15 amino acids long. From germline, CDR1 is MNHNS and CDR2 SASEGT. Trimming removed 7 bases from V and 7 bases from J, with 23 bases in between. CDR3 residues: CASTLRVSTPAEQYF. The CDR3 DNA is TGTGCCAGCACCCTACGCGTGAGCACTCCGGCGGAGCAGTACTTC.

This clone occurred many times. The CDR3 protein is CASSPVSNEQFF. The CDR3 DNA reads TGTGCCAGCTCACCCGTCTCCAATGAGCAGTTCTTC. The chain is built from TRBV18 and TRBJ2-1; no firm D call. Looked up from germline, CDR1 is KGHSH and CDR2 is LQKENI. Trimming removed 3 bases at V and 6 bases at J, with 6 bases between. The CDR3 contains 12 residues.

This clone came up many times. Other nucleotide sequences from this sample produce the same CDR3. CDR3 loop: CASSATSSINEQFF. In DNA, the CDR3 is TGTGCCAGCAGCGCAACTAGCTCGATAAATGAGCAGTTCTTC. J is TRBJ2-1 and V is TRBV11-3; possible D gene TRBD2, 6 bases. CDR3 length: 14 amino acids. Germline CDR1 is SGHNT and CDR2 is YENEEA. Trimming took 5 bases from V and 7 from J, leaving 15 bases between them.

This clone was detected many times. The genes are TRBV2 and TRBJ2-3; TRBD1 might be the D (5 bases). V dropped 6 bases and J dropped 4 bases, with 5 bases sitting between them. The CDR3 covers 11 residues. Per germline, CDR1 SNHLY and CDR2 FYNNEI. The DNA for the CDR3 is TGTGCCAGCAGCAGGGCAGATACGCAGTATTTT. As protein: CASSRADTQYF.

The CDR3 sequence is CASSLRGHEQYF. In nucleotides, the CDR3 is TGCGCCAGCAGCTTGCGGGGCCACGAGCAGTACTTC. This sequence joins TRBV5-1 and TRBJ2-7, with D tentatively TRBD1 or TRBD2 (5 bases each). Germline assignment: CDR1 SGHRS and CDR2 YFSETQ. Trimming cost V 1 base and J 5 bases, with 7 bases left between them. CDR3 size: 12 residues.

With regard to this clone: A much bigger clone sits one base away, suggesting this may be a read error. V gene TRBV6-4 combines with J gene TRBJ2-3; D ambiguous. The V gene lost 0 bases and the J gene lost 1 base, with 8 bases spanning the gap. This CDR3 is built from 15 residues. CDR1 is MRHNA and CDR2 is SNTAGT in the germline V gene. For the CDR3, the DNA is TGTGCCAGCAGTGACTCTCAAGAGGGCACAGATACGCAGTATTTT. This gives the protein CASSDSQEGTDTQYF.

By share, this clone counts as medium-sized. In nucleotides, the CDR3 is TGTGCCAGCAGTTCCTCGATGGGGGAGCAGTACTTC. Amino acids: CASSSSMGEQYF. J is TRBJ2-7 and V is TRBV28, with unresolved D. The CDR3 is made up of 12 amino acids. V dropped 4 bases and J dropped 7 bases, with 11 bases sitting between them. The germline gives CDR1 MDHEN, CDR2 SYDVKM.

This clone was picked up a small number of times. The chain employs TRBV6-2 or TRBV6-3 and TRBJ1-3, with no clear D. V lost 7 bases and J lost 0, with 10 bases in between. The germline V gene encodes CDR1 MNHEY and CDR2 SVGEGT. The CDR3 consists of 14 residues. The CDR3 nucleotides are TGTGCCAGCACCCATGGGGACTCTGGAAACACCATATATTTT. Amino acid sequence: CASTHGDSGNTIYF.

As regards this clone: The junction departs from germline at one end; a sequencing error may be responsible. The V call is TRBV10-2, the J call TRBJ2-7, with D possibly being TRBD1 (6 bases). This CDR3 has 13 amino acids. Germline V gene lookup returns CDR1 WSHSY and CDR2 SAAADI. The CDR3, as DNA: TGCGCCAGCGGTGACAGGACCACCTACGAGCAGTACTTC. As protein: CASGDRTTYEQYF.